These T cell receptor beta chains were read from a single sample in a study of OX40 agonist ivuxolimab in advanced cancers. Clones were sequenced by immunoSEQ multiplex PCR, and TCRdb holds only the in-frame ones, with some missing. The sample consists of under 140,000 clones, more than 70% of them appearing once. Source: CD4+ or CD8+ T cells sorted from blood, taken in a trial of the OX40 agonist ivuxolimab. All receptors derive from an adult with an advanced solid tumor such as melanoma, head and neck, liver or kidney cancer. CDR3s include the opening cysteine and the closing phenylalanine or tryptophan. Each record gives: V gene, clone size, J gene, D gene, CDR3 DNA, CDR3 protein. The D gene is left open where the match is weak. Part of the rows lack a size; the others show once, few, many or a class for expanded clones.

v_gene: TRBV5-4; abundance: NA; j_gene: TRBJ2-1; d_gene: TRBD1; CDR3nt: TGTGCCAGCAGCAAGACAGGGGGCAATGAGCAGTTCTTC; CDR3aa: CASSKTGGNEQFF
v_gene: TRBV5-4; abundance: NA; j_gene: TRBJ2-2; d_gene: NA; CDR3nt: TGTGCCAGCAGCGCTGGCCGGCCTTTGAACACCGGGGAGCTGTTTTTT; CDR3aa: CASSAGRPLNTGELFF
v_gene: TRBV5-8; abundance: NA; j_gene: TRBJ1-1; d_gene: NA; CDR3nt: TGTGCCAGCAGCCGGGGCAGGATGAACACTGAAGCTTTCTTT; CDR3aa: CASSRGRMNTEAFF
v_gene: TRBV28; abundance: once; j_gene: TRBJ2-1; d_gene: NA; CDR3nt: TGTGCCAGCGCCCCACCAAAGGGGGAGGCCAATGAGCAGTTCTTC; CDR3aa: CASAPPKGEANEQFF
v_gene: TRBV21-1; abundance: NA; j_gene: TRBJ2-4; d_gene: NA; CDR3nt: TGTGCCAGCAGCAACTCCTGGTTAGCCAAAAACATTCAGTACTTC; CDR3aa: CASSNSWLAKNIQYF
v_gene: TRBV5-4; abundance: NA; j_gene: TRBJ1-1; d_gene: TRBD1; CDR3nt: TGTGCCAGCAGCATAGACAGGGGGCGAGCGGCTTTCTTT; CDR3aa: CASSIDRGRAAFF
v_gene: TRBV30; abundance: NA; j_gene: TRBJ2-7; d_gene: NA; CDR3nt: TGTGCCTGGAGTGCGGACACCGCCTACGAGCAGTACTTC; CDR3aa: CAWSADTAYEQYF
v_gene: TRBV6-5; abundance: NA; j_gene: TRBJ2-7; d_gene: NA; CDR3nt: TGTGCCAGCAGTCTACAGGGAGGAGGTTACGAGCAGTACTTC; CDR3aa: CASSLQGGGYEQYF
v_gene: TRBV6-5; abundance: NA; j_gene: TRBJ1-2; d_gene: TRBD1; CDR3nt: TGTGCCAGCAGACAGGGGGTAGTAACTGGCTACACCTTC; CDR3aa: CASRQGVVTGYTF
v_gene: TRBV5-6; abundance: NA; j_gene: TRBJ2-5; d_gene: NA; CDR3nt: TGTGCCAGCACCTGGGGGGGGGCCGGGGAGACCCAGTACTTC; CDR3aa: CASTWGGAGETQYF
v_gene: TRBV27; abundance: NA; j_gene: TRBJ1-1; d_gene: NA; CDR3nt: TGTGCCAGCAGTGGGACCAGGCGCACTGAAGCTTTCTTT; CDR3aa: CASSGTRRTEAFF
v_gene: TRBV7-2; abundance: NA; j_gene: TRBJ1-6; d_gene: NA; CDR3nt: TGTGCCAGCAGCTTATACGGCAGGGATTTGTCACCCCTCCACTTT; CDR3aa: CASSLYGRDLSPLHF
v_gene: TRBV7-9; abundance: NA; j_gene: TRBJ2-7; d_gene: NA; CDR3nt: TGTGCCAGCAGCTTAGATGGGGGCGGCTACGAGCAGTACTTC; CDR3aa: CASSLDGGGYEQYF
v_gene: TRBV5-1; abundance: NA; j_gene: TRBJ2-1; d_gene: NA; CDR3nt: TGCGCCAGCAGCTCACTTGGGGCCGGAACCTACAATGAGCAGTTCTTC; CDR3aa: CASSSLGAGTYNEQFF
v_gene: TRBV7-8; abundance: NA; j_gene: TRBJ2-2; d_gene: NA; CDR3nt: TGTGCCAGCAGCTCGCTCGGGGCCGGGGAGCTGTTTTTT; CDR3aa: CASSSLGAGELFF
v_gene: TRBV4-1; abundance: NA; j_gene: TRBJ2-5; d_gene: NA; CDR3nt: TGCGCCAGCAGCCGGGAAAACCAAGAGACCCAGTACTTC; CDR3aa: CASSRENQETQYF
v_gene: TRBV5-4; abundance: NA; j_gene: TRBJ1-6; d_gene: TRBD1; CDR3nt: TGTGCCAGCAGCCTTGACGGACAGGGTCTTTCACCCCTCCACTTT; CDR3aa: CASSLDGQGLSPLHF
v_gene: TRBV7-9; abundance: NA; j_gene: TRBJ1-6; d_gene: NA; CDR3nt: TGTGCCAGCAGCTTAGGCTTGGGGATCGGTGGATCAAATTCACCCCTCCACTTT; CDR3aa: CASSLGLGIGGSNSPLHF
v_gene: TRBV7-6; abundance: NA; j_gene: TRBJ1-1; d_gene: NA; CDR3nt: TGTGCCAGCAGCTTAGCGGTATATCGGTCGTGGGGGAACACTGAAGCTTTCTTT; CDR3aa: CASSLAVYRSWGNTEAFF
v_gene: TRBV10-3; abundance: NA; j_gene: TRBJ1-1; d_gene: TRBD1; CDR3nt: TGTGCCATCACCCGGGACAGAAACACTGAAGCTTTCTTT; CDR3aa: CAITRDRNTEAFF
v_gene: TRBV19; abundance: NA; j_gene: TRBJ1-1; d_gene: NA; CDR3nt: TGTGCCAGTACCCTGCGGGGAGGGTTGAACACTGAAGCTTTCTTT; CDR3aa: CASTLRGGLNTEAFF
v_gene: TRBV7-9; abundance: NA; j_gene: TRBJ2-3; d_gene: TRBD1; CDR3nt: TGTGCCAGCAGCCGGACAGGGACCACAGATACGCAGTATTTT; CDR3aa: CASSRTGTTDTQYF
v_gene: TRBV18; abundance: NA; j_gene: TRBJ1-5; d_gene: NA; CDR3nt: TGTGCCAGCTCACCAGGGTCAGATCAGCCCCAGCATTTT; CDR3aa: CASSPGSDQPQHF
v_gene: TRBV30; abundance: once; j_gene: TRBJ2-3; d_gene: NA; CDR3nt: TGTGCCTGGGAGAACATGGATACGCAGTATTTT; CDR3aa: CAWENMDTQYF
v_gene: TRBV28; abundance: NA; j_gene: TRBJ2-5; d_gene: NA; CDR3nt: TGTGCCAGCAGTTTCACATTCCCGGGACGGCCCCTTCAAGAGACCCAGTACTTC; CDR3aa: CASSFTFPGRPLQETQYF
v_gene: TRBV28; abundance: once; j_gene: TRBJ2-5; d_gene: NA; CDR3nt: TGTGCCAGCAGCGACAGCAATGGGGGCTTAGAGGCCCAGTACTTC; CDR3aa: CASSDSNGGLEAQYF